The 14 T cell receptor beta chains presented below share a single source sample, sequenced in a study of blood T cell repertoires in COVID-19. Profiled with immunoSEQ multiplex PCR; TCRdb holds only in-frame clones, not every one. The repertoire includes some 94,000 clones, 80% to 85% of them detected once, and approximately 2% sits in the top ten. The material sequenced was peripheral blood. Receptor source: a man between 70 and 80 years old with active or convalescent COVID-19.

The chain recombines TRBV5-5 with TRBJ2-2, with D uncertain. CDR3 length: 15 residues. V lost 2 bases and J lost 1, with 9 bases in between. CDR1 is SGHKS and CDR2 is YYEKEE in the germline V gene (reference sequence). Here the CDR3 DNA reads TGTGCCAGCAGCTTCGTCCGCGGGAACACCGGGGAGCTGTTTTTT. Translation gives CASSFVRGNTGELFF.

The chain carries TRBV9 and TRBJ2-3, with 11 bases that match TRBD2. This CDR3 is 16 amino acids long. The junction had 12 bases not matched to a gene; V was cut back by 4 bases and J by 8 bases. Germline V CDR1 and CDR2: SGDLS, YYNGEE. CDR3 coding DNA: TGTGCCAGCAGCCCTCGGGTAGCGGGGGGGGCGAGTACGCAGTATTTT. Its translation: CASSPRVAGGASTQYF.

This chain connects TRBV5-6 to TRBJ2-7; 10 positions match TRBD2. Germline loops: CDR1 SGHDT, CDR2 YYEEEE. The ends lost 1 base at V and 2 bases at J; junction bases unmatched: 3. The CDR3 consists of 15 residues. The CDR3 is CASSLWSGGAYEQYF. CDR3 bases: TGTGCCAGCAGCTTGTGGAGCGGGGGGGCCTACGAGCAGTACTTC.

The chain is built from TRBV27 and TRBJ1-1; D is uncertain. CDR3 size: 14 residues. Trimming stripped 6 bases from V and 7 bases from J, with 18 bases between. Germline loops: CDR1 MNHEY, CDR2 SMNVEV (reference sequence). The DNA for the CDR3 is TGTGCCAGCAGGAAAAGGCAGGAAAAAGGTGAAGCTTTCTTT. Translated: CASRKRQEKGEAFF.

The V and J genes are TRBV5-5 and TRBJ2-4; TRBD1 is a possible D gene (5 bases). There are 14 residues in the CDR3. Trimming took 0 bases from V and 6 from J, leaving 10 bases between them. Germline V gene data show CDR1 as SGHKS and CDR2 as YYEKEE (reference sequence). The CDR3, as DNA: TGTGCCAGCAGCTTGGTCTTGACAGCAAACATTCAGTACTTC. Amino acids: CASSLVLTANIQYF.

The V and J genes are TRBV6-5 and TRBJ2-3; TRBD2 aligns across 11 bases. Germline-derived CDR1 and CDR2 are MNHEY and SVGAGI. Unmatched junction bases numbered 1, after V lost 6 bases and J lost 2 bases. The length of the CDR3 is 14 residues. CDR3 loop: CASRLAGATDTQYF. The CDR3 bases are TGTGCCAGCAGACTAGCGGGGGCCACAGATACGCAGTATTTT.

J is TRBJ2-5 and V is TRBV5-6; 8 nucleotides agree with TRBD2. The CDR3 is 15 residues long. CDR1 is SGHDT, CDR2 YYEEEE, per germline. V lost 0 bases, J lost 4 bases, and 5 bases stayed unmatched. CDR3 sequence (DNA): TGTGCCAGCAGCTTGGCCGCGGGGGGTGGAGAGACCCAGTACTTC. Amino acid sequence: CASSLAAGGGETQYF.

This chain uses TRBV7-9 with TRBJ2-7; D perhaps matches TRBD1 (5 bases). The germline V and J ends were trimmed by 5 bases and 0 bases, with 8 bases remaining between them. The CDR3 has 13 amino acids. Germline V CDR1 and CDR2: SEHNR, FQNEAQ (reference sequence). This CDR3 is CASSPGPSYEQYF. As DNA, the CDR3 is TGTGCCAGCAGCCCAGGGCCCTCCTACGAGCAGTACTTC.

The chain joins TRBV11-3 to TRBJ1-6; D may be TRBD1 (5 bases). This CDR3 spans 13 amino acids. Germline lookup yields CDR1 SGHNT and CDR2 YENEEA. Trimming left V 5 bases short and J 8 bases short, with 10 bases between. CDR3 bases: TGTGCCAGCAGCCGGTCACAGGATTCACCCCTCCACTTT. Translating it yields CASSRSQDSPLHF.

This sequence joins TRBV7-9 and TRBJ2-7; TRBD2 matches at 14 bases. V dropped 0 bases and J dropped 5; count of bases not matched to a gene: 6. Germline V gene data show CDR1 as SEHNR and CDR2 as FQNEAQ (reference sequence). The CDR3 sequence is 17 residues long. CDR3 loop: CASSLALGLAGGNEQYF. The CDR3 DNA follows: TGTGCCAGCAGCTTAGCGCTTGGACTAGCGGGGGGTAACGAGCAGTACTTC.

The CDR3 protein is CASSFSGGAHEQYF. The DNA of the CDR3 is TGTGCCAGCAGCTTTAGCGGGGGGGCGCACGAGCAGTACTTC. The chain couples TRBV2 to TRBJ2-7, with 11 bases fitting TRBD2. The CDR3 consists of 14 residues. V lost 6 bases to trimming and J lost 5 bases; unmatched junction nucleotides: 6. CDR1 and CDR2 (germline): SNHLY, FYNNEI.

CDR3 nucleotide sequence: TGTGCCAGCAGCCTCCCCGGGGGAGGCATGAACACTGAAGCTTTCTTT. It is translated as CASSLPGGGMNTEAFF. The genes are TRBV7-9 and TRBJ1-1, with D perhaps matching TRBD1 (5 bases). This CDR3 is built from 16 residues. The germline gives CDR1 SEHNR, CDR2 FQNEAQ (reference sequence). The ends were cut back, 5 bases at V and 0 bases at J, with 16 bases in the middle.

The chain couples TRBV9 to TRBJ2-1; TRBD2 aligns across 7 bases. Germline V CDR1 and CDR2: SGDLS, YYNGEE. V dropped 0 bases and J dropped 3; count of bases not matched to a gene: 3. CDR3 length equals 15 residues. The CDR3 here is CASSVVSGGYNEQFF. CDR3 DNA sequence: TGTGCCAGCAGCGTAGTATCGGGGGGCTACAATGAGCAGTTCTTC.

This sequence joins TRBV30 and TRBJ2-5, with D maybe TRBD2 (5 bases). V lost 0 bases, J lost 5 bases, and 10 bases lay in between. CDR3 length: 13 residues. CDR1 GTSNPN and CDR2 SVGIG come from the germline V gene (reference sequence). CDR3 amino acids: CAWSVPGSETQYF. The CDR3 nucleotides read TGTGCCTGGAGTGTACCGGGGTCGGAGACCCAGTACTTC. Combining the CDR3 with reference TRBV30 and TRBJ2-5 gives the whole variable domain SQTIHQWPATLVQPVGSPLSLECTVEGTSNPNLYWYRQAAGRGLQLLFYSVGIGQISSEVPQNLSASRPQDRQFILSSKKLLLSDSGFYLCAWSVPGSETQYFGPGTRLLVL.